The 18 T cell receptor beta chains below come from one sample, sequenced in a study of sequential checkpoint blockade in melanoma. Treatment noted: randomized to nivolumab then ipilimumab (arm A) or the reverse (arm B). This table comes from immunoSEQ multiplex PCR, and its TCRdb copy is limited to in-frame clones, with some not included. The table includes roughly 18,000 clones, 70% to 75% detected once. This sample comprised CD8+ T cells sorted from blood (inferred from file names), obtained from a patient given nivolumab and ipilimumab in sequence. These receptors all come from a human donor with melanoma.

V gene TRBV6-4 combines with J gene TRBJ2-1; D call uncertain. The length of the CDR3 is 12 residues. V lost 0 bases to trimming and J lost 6 bases, with 3 bases between them. Germline-derived CDR1 and CDR2 are MRHNA and SNTAGT. In DNA form, the CDR3 reads TGTGCCAGCAGTGACTCTATCAATGAGCAGTTCTTC. Amino acid sequence: CASSDSINEQFF.

The J gene is TRBJ2-5, the V gene TRBV7-9, with a possible D match to TRBD1 (6 bases). Germline V gene data show CDR1 as SEHNR and CDR2 as FQNEAQ (reference sequence). The germline V and J ends were trimmed by 5 bases and 4 bases, with 17 bases remaining between them. The CDR3 runs 15 residues. CDR3 sequence (DNA): TGTGCCAGCAGCCAAACCGGGACATCGCGAGAGACCCAGTACTTC. Residues: CASSQTGTSRETQYF.

V is TRBV18 and J is TRBJ2-5; the D is unclear. V gave up 3 bases and J gave up 0 bases, with 5 bases separating them. This CDR3 spans 13 amino acids. CDR1 KGHSH and CDR2 LQKENI come from the germline V gene. CDR3 region: CASSPEYQETQYF. CDR3 bases: TGTGCCAGCTCACCCGAGTACCAAGAGACCCAGTACTTC. The variable domain in full, with the rest retrieved from reference TRBV18 and TRBJ2-5, is NAGVMQNPRHLVRRRGQEARLRCSPMKGHSHVYWYRQLPEEGLKFMVYLQKENIIDESGMPKERFSAEFPKEGPSILRIQQVVRGDSAAYFCASSPEYQETQYFGPGTRLLVL.

The chain combines TRBV27 with TRBJ2-1; 7 bases line up with TRBD2. Trimming at V came to 5 bases and at J to 4 bases, leaving 5 bases not matched to a gene. The CDR3 runs to 14 residues. The germline V gene has CDR1 MNHEY and CDR2 SMNVEV (reference sequence). Here the CDR3 DNA reads TGTGCCAGCAGTGCACTAGCGTTTTACAATGAGCAGTTCTTC. Protein product: CASSALAFYNEQFF.

The chain couples TRBV5-4 to TRBJ2-7, with 7 bases fitting TRBD1. CDR3 length equals 14 residues. V lost 1 base and J lost 5; bases outside the gene matches: 6. Germline lookup yields CDR1 SGHNT and CDR2 YYREEE (reference sequence). This chain's CDR3 is CASSLTQGDHEQYF. In DNA, the CDR3 is TGTGCCAGCAGCTTGACTCAGGGGGATCACGAGCAGTACTTC.

The chain combines TRBV5-1 with TRBJ2-3; TRBD2 aligns across 13 bases. Unmatched junction bases numbered 12, after V lost 4 bases and J lost 1 base. The CDR3 totals 19 residues. The germline V gene has CDR1 SGHRS and CDR2 YFSETQ. The CDR3 nucleotides read TGCGCCAGCAGCCTCCCAGGACTAGCGGGAGTTCAGGGCACAGATACGCAGTATTTT. It codes for CASSLPGLAGVQGTDTQYF. The whole variable domain, remainder taken from reference TRBV5-1 and TRBJ2-3, is KAGVTQTPRYLIKTRGQQVTLSCSPISGHRSVSWYQQTPGQGLQFLFEYFSETQRNKGNFPGRFSGRQFSNSRSEMNVSTLELGDSALYLCASSLPGLAGVQGTDTQYFGPGTRLTVL.

The rearrangement links TRBV27 to TRBJ2-7, with 7 bases matching TRBD2. In germline, CDR1 is MNHEY, CDR2 SMNVEV (reference sequence). The ends lost 8 bases at V and 2 bases at J; junction bases unmatched: 6. The CDR3 is 13 residues long. As DNA, the CDR3 is TGTGCCAGCGGGGCTAGCGGAACCTACGAGCAGTACTTC. Translation gives CASGASGTYEQYF.

The V call is TRBV15, the J call TRBJ1-2, with D perhaps TRBD1 (6 bases). This CDR3 has 14 amino acids. Germline V gene lookup returns CDR1 LNHNV and CDR2 YYDKDF (reference sequence). V shed 5 bases and J shed 6 bases, with 16 bases lying between them. CDR3 region: CATSSGDISDGYTF. The CDR3 bases are TGTGCCACCAGCTCCGGGGACATCTCTGATGGCTACACCTTC.

Of note for this clone: Other DNA sequences in the sample encode the same CDR3. The chain uses TRBV2 and TRBJ2-5, with 11 nucleotides matching TRBD2. Trimming took 8 bases from V and 2 from J; bases not matched to a gene: 10. The CDR3 totals 16 residues. The germline V gene has CDR1 SNHLY and CDR2 FYNNEI. The CDR3 coding sequence is TGTGCCAGCCCCGGCTCGGGGACTAGCGGACAAGAGACCCAGTACTTC. Its protein is CASPGSGTSGQETQYF.

This chain links TRBV13 with TRBJ2-5; D is perhaps TRBD1 (6 bases). The J call may be mistaken, given a closer DNA end match to TRBJ2-7. The CDR3 has 15 amino acids. Germline lookup yields CDR1 PRHDT and CDR2 FYEKMQ (reference sequence). The CDR3 here is CASSLGLRTGNEQYF. CDR3 coding DNA: TGTGCCAGCAGCTTAGGCCTAAGAACAGGGAACGAGCAGTACTTC.

The rearrangement uses TRBV5-6 and TRBJ2-5; TRBD2 agrees at 9 bases. TRBJ2-7 explains the end of the DNA better; the J call may be wrong. Germline assignment: CDR1 SGHDT and CDR2 YYEEEE. The CDR3 consists of 14 residues. Here the CDR3 DNA reads TGTGCCAGCAGCTTCAGCGGGGGGATTTACGAGCAGTACTTC. This gives the protein CASSFSGGIYEQYF.

V is TRBV9 and J is TRBJ2-7; 9 bases line up with TRBD1. CDR3 size: 17 residues. Per germline, CDR1 SGDLS and CDR2 YYNGEE. V was clipped by 4 bases and J by 2 bases; unmatched bases: 13. The DNA for the CDR3 is TGTGCCAGCAGCACATCGGGACAGGGAGGAACGACCTACGAGCAGTACTTC. Translated, it gives CASSTSGQGGTTYEQYF.

In the case of this clone: The same CDR3 also results from other DNA sequences found in this sample. This chain connects TRBV29-1 to TRBJ2-3, with TRBD1 matching over 8 bases. J gave up 1 base and V 1 base, and 4 bases lay outside the gene matches. The length of the CDR3 is 15 residues. Germline values: CDR1 SQVTM, CDR2 ANQGSEA. CDR3 coding DNA: TGCAGCGTTGAAGCCGACAGGGGCGGCACAGATACGCAGTATTTT. Translation: CSVEADRGGTDTQYF.

The chain links TRBV7-9 to TRBJ1-2, with TRBD1 identical over 7 bases. The CDR3 loop spans 15 amino acids. Trimming removed 4 bases from V and 4 bases from J; junction bases left unmatched: 9. CDR1 and CDR2 (germline): SEHNR, FQNEAQ (reference sequence). The CDR3 sequence is CASSSVQGGSYGYTF. In DNA form, the CDR3 reads TGTGCCAGCAGCTCCGTCCAGGGGGGAAGCTATGGCTACACCTTC. Filled out from reference TRBV7-9 and TRBJ1-2, the complete variable domain reads DTGVSQNPRHKITKRGQNVTFRCDPISEHNRLYWYRQTLGQGPEFLTYFQNEAQLEKSRLLSDRFSAERPKGSFSTLEIQRTEQGDSAMYLCASSSVQGGSYGYTFGSGTRLTVV.

V is TRBV9 and J is TRBJ1-2; 11 nucleotides agree with TRBD1. Unmatched junction bases numbered 3, after V lost 3 bases and J lost 8 bases. The CDR3 length is 13 residues. Germline CDR1 reads SGDLS; CDR2 reads YYNGEE. The CDR3 DNA follows: TGTGCCAGCAGCGCGGACAGGGGGCAGGGCTACACCTTC. Translated: CASSADRGQGYTF.

The chain combines TRBV29-1 with TRBJ2-3; 10 positions agree with TRBD2. CDR1 SQVTM and CDR2 ANQGSEA come from the germline V gene. With V trimmed by 7 bases and J by 2 bases, 3 bases remained unmatched. This CDR3 region has 13 residues. The CDR3 coding sequence is TGCAGCGGTAGCGGGGGGAACACAGATACGCAGTATTTT. It codes for CSGSGGNTDTQYF.

The chain combines TRBV4-3 with TRBJ2-1; weak D call: TRBD2 (6 bases). V was clipped by 0 bases and J by 3 bases, with 18 bases between them. This CDR3 has 18 residues. Germline V gene data show CDR1 as LGHNA and CDR2 as YSLEER. The CDR3 here is CASSQDGLAAGNYNEQFF. DNA of the CDR3: TGCGCCAGCAGCCAAGACGGGTTAGCGGCAGGAAACTACAATGAGCAGTTCTTC.

This clone appeared once. The chain couples TRBV9 to TRBJ2-1, with TRBD2 matching 13 bases. The germline V gene encodes CDR1 SGDLS and CDR2 YYNGEE. The CDR3 sequence is 18 residues long. V shed 0 bases, J shed 2 bases, and the junction held 5 bases outside the gene matches. CDR3 DNA: TGTGCCAGCAGCGTAGGGGGGGGGACTAGCGGGACCTACAATGAGCAGTTCTTC. Translating gives CASSVGGGTSGTYNEQFF.